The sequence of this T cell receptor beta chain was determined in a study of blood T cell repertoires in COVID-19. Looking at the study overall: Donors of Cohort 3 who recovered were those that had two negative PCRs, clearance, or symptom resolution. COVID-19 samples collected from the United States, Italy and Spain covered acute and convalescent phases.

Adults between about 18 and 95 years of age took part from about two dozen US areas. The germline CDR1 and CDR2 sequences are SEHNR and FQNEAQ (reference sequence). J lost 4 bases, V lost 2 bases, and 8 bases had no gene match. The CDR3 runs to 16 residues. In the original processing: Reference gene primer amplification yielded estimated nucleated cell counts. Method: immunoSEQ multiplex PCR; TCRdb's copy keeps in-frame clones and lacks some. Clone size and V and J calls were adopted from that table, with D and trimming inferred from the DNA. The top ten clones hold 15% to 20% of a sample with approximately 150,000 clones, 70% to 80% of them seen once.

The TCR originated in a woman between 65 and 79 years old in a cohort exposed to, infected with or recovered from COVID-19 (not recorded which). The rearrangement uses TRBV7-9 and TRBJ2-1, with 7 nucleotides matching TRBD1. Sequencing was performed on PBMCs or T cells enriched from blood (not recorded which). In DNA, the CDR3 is TGTGCCAGCAGCTTACTGACAGGGCAAACGTACAATGAGCAGTTCTTC. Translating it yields CASSLLTGQTYNEQFF.